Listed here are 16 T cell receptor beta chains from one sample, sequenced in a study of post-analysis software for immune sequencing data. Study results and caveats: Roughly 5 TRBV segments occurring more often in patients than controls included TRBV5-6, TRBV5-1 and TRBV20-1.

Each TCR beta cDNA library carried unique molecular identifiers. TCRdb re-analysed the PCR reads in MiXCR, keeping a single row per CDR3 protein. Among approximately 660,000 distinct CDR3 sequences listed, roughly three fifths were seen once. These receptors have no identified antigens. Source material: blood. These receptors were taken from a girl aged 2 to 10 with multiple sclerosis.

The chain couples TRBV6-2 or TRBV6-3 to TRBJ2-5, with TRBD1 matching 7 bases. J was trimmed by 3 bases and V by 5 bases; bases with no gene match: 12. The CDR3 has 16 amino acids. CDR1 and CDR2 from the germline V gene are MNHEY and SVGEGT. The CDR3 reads CASSDPTTGYEETQYF. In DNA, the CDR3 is TGTGCCAGCAGTGATCCAACGACAGGGTATGAAGAGACCCAGTACTTC.

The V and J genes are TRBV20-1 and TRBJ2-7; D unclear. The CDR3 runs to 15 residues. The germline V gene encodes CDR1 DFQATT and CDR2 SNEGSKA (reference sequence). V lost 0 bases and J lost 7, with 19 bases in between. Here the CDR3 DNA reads TGCAGTGCTAGAGATCTGACATTGGCCCACAATGAGCAGTACTTC. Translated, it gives CSARDLTLAHNEQYF.

The CDR3 is CASSLEGSMNTEAFF. CDR3 in DNA: TGTGCCAGCAGCTTAGAGGGCAGCATGAACACTGAAGCTTTCTTT. This sequence joins TRBV11-1 and TRBJ1-1; no clear D. Trimming pared 1 base from V and 0 bases from J, leaving 9 bases between. Germline V gene sequence: CDR1 SGHAT, CDR2 FQDESV (reference sequence). The CDR3 consists of 15 residues. The full variable domain, in which reference TRBV11-1 and TRBJ1-1 provide the parts outside the CDR3, is EAEVAQSPRYKITEKSQAVAFWCDPISGHATLYWYRQILGQGPELLVQFQDESVVDDSQLPKDRFSAERLKGVDSTLKIQPAELGDSAMYLCASSLEGSMNTEAFFGQGTRLTVV.

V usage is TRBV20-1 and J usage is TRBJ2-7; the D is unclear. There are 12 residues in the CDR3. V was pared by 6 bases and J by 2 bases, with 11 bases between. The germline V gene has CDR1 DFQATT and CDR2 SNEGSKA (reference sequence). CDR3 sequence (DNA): TGCAGTGCCAAGACGGGTCCCTACGAGCAGTACTTC. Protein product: CSAKTGPYEQYF.

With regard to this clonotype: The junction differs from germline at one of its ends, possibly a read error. Here the CDR3 reads CASSPQPGQEKLAKNVQYF. In DNA, the CDR3 is TGTGCCAGCAGCCCCCAACCGGGACAGGAGAAACTAGCCAAAAACGTTCAGTACTTC. The chain combines TRBV7-6 with TRBJ2-4; 8 bases align to TRBD1. Germline CDR1 is SGHVS and CDR2 is FNYEAQ. The CDR3 loop spans 19 amino acids.

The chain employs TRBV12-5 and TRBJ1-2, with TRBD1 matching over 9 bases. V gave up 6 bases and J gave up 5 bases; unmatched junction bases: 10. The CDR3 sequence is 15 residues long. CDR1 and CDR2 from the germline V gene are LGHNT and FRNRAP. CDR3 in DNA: TGTGCTAGTGGCCTGGGACAGGGAAAGGAATATGGCTACACCTTC. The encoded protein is CASGLGQGKEYGYTF.

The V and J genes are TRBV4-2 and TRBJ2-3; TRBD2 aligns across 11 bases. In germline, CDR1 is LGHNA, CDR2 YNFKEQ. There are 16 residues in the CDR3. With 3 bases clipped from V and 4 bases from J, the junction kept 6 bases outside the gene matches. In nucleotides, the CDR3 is TGTGCCAGCAGCCAGGGACTAGCGGCCCCCCCAGATACGCAGTATTTT. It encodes CASSQGLAAPPDTQYF.

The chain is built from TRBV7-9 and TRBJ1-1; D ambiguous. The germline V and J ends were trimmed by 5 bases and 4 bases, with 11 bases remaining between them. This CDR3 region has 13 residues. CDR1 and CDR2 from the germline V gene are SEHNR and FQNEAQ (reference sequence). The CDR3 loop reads CASSAPGFTEAFF. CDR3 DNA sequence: TGTGCCAGCAGCGCCCCAGGATTCACTGAAGCTTTCTTT.

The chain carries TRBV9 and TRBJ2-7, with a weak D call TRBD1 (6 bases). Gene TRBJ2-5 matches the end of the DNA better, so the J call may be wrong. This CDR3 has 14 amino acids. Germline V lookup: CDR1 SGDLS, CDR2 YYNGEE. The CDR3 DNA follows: TGTGCCAGCAGCGTAACAGGGTTACGGGAGACCCAGTACTTC. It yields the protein CASSVTGLRETQYF.

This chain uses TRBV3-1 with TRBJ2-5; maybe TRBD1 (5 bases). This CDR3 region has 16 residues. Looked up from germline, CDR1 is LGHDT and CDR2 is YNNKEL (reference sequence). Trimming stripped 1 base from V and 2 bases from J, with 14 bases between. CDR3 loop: CASSQGTTVAQETQYF. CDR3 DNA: TGTGCCAGCAGCCAAGGTACGACAGTTGCACAAGAGACCCAGTACTTC.

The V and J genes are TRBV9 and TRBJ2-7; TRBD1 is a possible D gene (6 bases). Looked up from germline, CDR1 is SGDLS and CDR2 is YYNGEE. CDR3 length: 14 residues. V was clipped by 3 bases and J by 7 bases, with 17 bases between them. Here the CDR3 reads CASSAGHGGGEQYF. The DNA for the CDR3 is TGTGCCAGCAGCGCCGGCCATGGGGGCGGAGAGCAGTACTTC.

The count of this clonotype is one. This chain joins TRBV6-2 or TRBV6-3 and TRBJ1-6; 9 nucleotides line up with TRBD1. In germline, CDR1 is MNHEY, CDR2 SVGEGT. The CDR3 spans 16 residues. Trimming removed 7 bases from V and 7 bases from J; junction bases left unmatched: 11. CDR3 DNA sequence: TGTGCCAGCACTCCGGGCACCGGGACAGGGAATTCACCCCTCCACTTT. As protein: CASTPGTGTGNSPLHF.

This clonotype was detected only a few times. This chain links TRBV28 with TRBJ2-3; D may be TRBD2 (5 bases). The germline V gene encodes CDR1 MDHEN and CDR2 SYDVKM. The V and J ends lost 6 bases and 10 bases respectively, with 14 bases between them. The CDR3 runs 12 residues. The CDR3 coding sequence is TGTGCCAGCAGCCCTGGAGGTCGCCCGCAGTATTTT. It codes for CASSPGGRPQYF.

This CDR3 is CASRELGLRNTGELFF. The CDR3 region has the DNA TGTGCCAGCAGGGAACTGGGACTTAGGAACACCGGGGAGCTGTTTTTT. This chain joins TRBV27 and TRBJ2-2, with D possibly TRBD2 on 6 matching bases. This CDR3 contains 16 residues. From germline, CDR1 is MNHEY and CDR2 SMNVEV (reference sequence). Deletions cut 6 bases from V and 1 base from J, with 15 bases between.

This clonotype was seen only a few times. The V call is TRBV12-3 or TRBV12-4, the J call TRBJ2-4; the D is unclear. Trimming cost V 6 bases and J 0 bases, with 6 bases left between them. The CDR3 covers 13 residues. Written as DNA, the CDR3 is TGTGCCAGCAGCCTACTAGCCAAAAACATTCAGTACTTC. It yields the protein CASSLLAKNIQYF.

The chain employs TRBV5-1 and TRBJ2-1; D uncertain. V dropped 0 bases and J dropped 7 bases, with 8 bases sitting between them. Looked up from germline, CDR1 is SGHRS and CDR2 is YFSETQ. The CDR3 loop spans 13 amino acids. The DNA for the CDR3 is TGCGCCAGCAGCTTGGGCTTTGAGAATGAGCAGTTCTTC. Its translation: CASSLGFENEQFF.